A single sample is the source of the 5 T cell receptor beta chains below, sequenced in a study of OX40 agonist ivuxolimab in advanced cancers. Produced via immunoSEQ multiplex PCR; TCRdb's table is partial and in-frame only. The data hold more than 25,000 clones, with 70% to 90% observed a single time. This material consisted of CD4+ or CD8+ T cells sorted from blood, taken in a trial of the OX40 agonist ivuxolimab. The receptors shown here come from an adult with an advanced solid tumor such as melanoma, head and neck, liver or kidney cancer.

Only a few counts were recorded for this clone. The CDR3 DNA is TGTGCCAGCAGCTTGGGAAACGACTATGGCTACACCTTC. The encoded protein is CASSLGNDYGYTF. The gene calls are TRBV5-4 and TRBJ1-2; D gene ambiguous. The ends were cut back, 0 bases at V and 3 bases at J, with 6 bases in the middle. Germline V CDR1 and CDR2: SGHNT, YYREEE (reference sequence). The length of the CDR3 is 13 residues.

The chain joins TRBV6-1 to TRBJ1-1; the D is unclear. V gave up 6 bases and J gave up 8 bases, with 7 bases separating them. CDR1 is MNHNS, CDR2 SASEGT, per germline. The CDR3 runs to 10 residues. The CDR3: CASSYQEAFF. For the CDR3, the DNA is TGTGCCAGCAGCTACCAGGAAGCTTTCTTT.

In DNA form, the CDR3 reads TGTGCCAGCAGTCCGAGGGGGCCGTCAGCCTACGAGCAGTACTTC. It codes for CASSPRGPSAYEQYF. The chain recombines TRBV27 with TRBJ2-7; TRBD1 aligns across 7 bases. J lost 2 bases, V lost 5 bases, and 9 bases had no gene match. Germline V CDR1 and CDR2: MNHEY, SMNVEV (reference sequence). This CDR3 contains 15 residues.

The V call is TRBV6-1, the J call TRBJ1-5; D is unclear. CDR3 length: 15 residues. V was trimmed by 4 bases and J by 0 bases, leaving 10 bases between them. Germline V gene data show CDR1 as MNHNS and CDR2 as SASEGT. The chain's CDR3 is CASSVTSYSNQPQHF. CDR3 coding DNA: TGTGCCAGCAGTGTCACCTCATATAGCAATCAGCCCCAGCATTTT.

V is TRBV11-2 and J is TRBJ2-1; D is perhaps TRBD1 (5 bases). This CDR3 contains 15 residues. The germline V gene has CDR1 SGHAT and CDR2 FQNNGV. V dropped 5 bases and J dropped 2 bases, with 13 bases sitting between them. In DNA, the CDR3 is TGTGCCAGCAGCATACACTGGGGCGCCTACAATGAGCAGTTCTTC. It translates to CASSIHWGAYNEQFF.